Listed here are 25 T cell receptor beta chains from one sample, sequenced in a study of cytomegalovirus exposure and HLA in healthy donors. This PCR relied on a set of 60 Vbeta primers and 13 Jbeta primers. This table comes from immunoSEQ multiplex PCR, and its TCRdb copy is limited to in-frame clones, with some not included. Of about 160,000 clones in the sample, roughly 80% were seen once. Material: PBMCs. The origin of the receptors is a middle-aged man in good health and CMV-seronegative.

The V and J genes are TRBV28 and TRBJ1-3; the match to TRBD1 covers 7 bases. Germline lookup yields CDR1 MDHEN and CDR2 SYDVKM. The length of the CDR3 is 13 residues. V was pared by 6 bases and J by 9 bases, with 8 bases of the junction left unmatched. CDR3 nucleotide sequence: TGTGCCAGCAGCCAACCAGGGGGTTCCACCATATATTTT. It translates to CASSQPGGSTIYF. The entire variable domain, with the rest obtained from reference TRBV28 and TRBJ1-3, is as follows: DVKVTQSSRYLVKRTGEKVFLECVQDMDHENMFWYRQDPGLGLRLIYFSYDVKMKEKGDIPEGYSVSREKKERFSLILESASTNQTSMYLCASSQPGGSTIYFGEGSWLTVV.

As regards this clone: Mismatch with germline at one junction end may stem from a read error. This chain uses TRBV16 with TRBJ2-3; 9 bases line up with TRBD2. This CDR3 is built from 15 residues. CDR1 is KGHSY and CDR2 is FQNENV in the germline V gene. CDR3 in amino acids: CASSQPGTSRDTQYF. The DNA of the CDR3 is TGTGCCAGCAGCCAACCCGGGACTAGCAGAGATACGCAGTATTTT.

The J gene is TRBJ1-2, the V gene TRBV30; weak D call: TRBD1 (6 bases). CDR1 and CDR2 (germline): GTSNPN, SVGIG (reference sequence). The V and J ends lost 4 bases and 8 bases respectively, with 20 bases between them. The CDR3 is 14 residues long. CDR3 coding DNA: TGTGCCTGGATAAGGGGGTCGACAGGCGGAGGCTACACCTTC. It translates to CAWIRGSTGGGYTF.

A few counts support this clone. The chain is built from TRBV6-6 and TRBJ1-4; D is perhaps TRBD1 (5 bases). The CDR3 length is 13 residues. From germline, CDR1 is MNHNY and CDR2 SVGAGI (reference sequence). V gave up 5 bases and J gave up 6 bases, with 10 bases separating them. CDR3 in amino acids: CASSARDYEKLFF. The DNA of the CDR3 is TGTGCCAGCAGTGCCCGGGACTATGAAAAACTGTTTTTT.

A single count supports this clone. The chain combines TRBV5-1 with TRBJ2-3, with 11 bases aligning to TRBD2. The J segment lost 6 bases and the V segment lost 2 bases, leaving 5 bases of the junction unmatched. Germline-derived CDR1 and CDR2 are SGHRS and YFSETQ. The CDR3 has 15 residues. The CDR3 here is CASSFSGGAGDTQYF. The CDR3 coding sequence is TGCGCCAGCAGCTTTAGCGGGGGGGCTGGGGATACGCAGTATTTT.

The chain employs TRBV7-9 and TRBJ2-4; no firm D call. With 5 bases removed from V and 8 bases from J, the gap between germline ends came to 10 bases. Germline V gene lookup returns CDR1 SEHNR and CDR2 FQNEAQ (reference sequence). The CDR3 covers 12 residues. CDR3 region: CASSRGSDIQYF. CDR3 nucleotide sequence: TGTGCCAGCAGCAGAGGAAGCGACATTCAGTACTTC.

This sequence joins TRBV6-5 and TRBJ2-3, with TRBD2 identical over 8 bases. The V segment lost 5 bases and the J segment 3 bases; nucleotides outside the gene matches: 7. Germline CDR1 reads MNHEY; CDR2 reads SVGAGI. CDR3 length equals 15 residues. The CDR3 is CASSPGGGGTDTQYF. Written as DNA, the CDR3 is TGTGCCAGCAGTCCCGGGGGCGGGGGGACAGATACGCAGTATTTT.

J is TRBJ2-7 and V is TRBV19; 12 bases match TRBD1. Germline V gives CDR1 LNHDA, CDR2 SQIVND (reference sequence). V lost 3 bases, J lost 4 bases, and 10 bases stayed unmatched. The CDR3 covers 17 residues. The CDR3 spells CASSIFALGQGAYEQYF. The CDR3 DNA reads TGTGCCAGTAGTATCTTCGCTCTGGGACAGGGGGCTTACGAGCAGTACTTC.

V is TRBV15 and J is TRBJ2-5; 11 positions agree with TRBD2. Germline CDR1 reads LNHNV; CDR2 reads YYDKDF (reference sequence). The CDR3 extends over 16 amino acids. The J segment lost 2 bases and the V segment lost 6 bases, leaving 8 bases of the junction unmatched. This chain's CDR3 is CATSDPWTSGQETQYF. In DNA form, the CDR3 reads TGTGCCACCAGTGACCCTTGGACTAGCGGGCAAGAGACCCAGTACTTC.

This clone was observed once. Other DNA sequences within the sample encode an identical CDR3. V gene TRBV4-3 combines with J gene TRBJ2-1, with 10 bases matching TRBD1. V trimming: 4 bases; J trimming: 4 bases; junction bases outside the gene matches: 4. Germline assignment: CDR1 LGHNA and CDR2 YSLEER. This CDR3 is built from 15 residues. CDR3 region: CASSRGTGAYNEQFF. The CDR3 nucleotides are TGCGCCAGCAGCCGTGGGACAGGGGCTTACAATGAGCAGTTCTTC.

This sequence joins TRBV9 and TRBJ1-1; TRBD1 might be the D (6 bases). Per germline, CDR1 SGDLS and CDR2 YYNGEE. This CDR3 has 16 amino acids. The V end was cut by 4 bases, the J end by 2 bases, with 18 bases between. The CDR3 spells CASSTTAQGINTEAFF. In DNA, the CDR3 is TGTGCCAGCAGCACCACCGCTCAGGGGATTAACACTGAAGCTTTCTTT. Using reference TRBV9 and TRBJ1-1 for the parts outside the CDR3, the full variable domain is DSGVTQTPKHLITATGQRVTLRCSPRSGDLSVYWYQQSLDQGLQFLIQYYNGEERAKGNILERFSAQQFPDLHSELNLSSLELGDSALYFCASSTTAQGINTEAFFGQGTRLTVV.

The chain is built from TRBV10-3 and TRBJ2-2, with 7 positions matching TRBD2. Losses at the gene ends were 4 bases for V and 6 bases for J; bases not matched to a gene: 20. The CDR3 runs 19 residues. Germline V gives CDR1 ENHRY, CDR2 SYGVKD. As DNA, the CDR3 is TGTGCCATCAGTGCCGGGGCCCCAATGGGAGGGAGAAGTTCCGGGGAGCTGTTTTTT. This encodes CAISAGAPMGGRSSGELFF.

The chain joins TRBV19 to TRBJ2-7; weak D call: TRBD2 (6 bases). Germline V gives CDR1 LNHDA, CDR2 SQIVND (reference sequence). The CDR3 spans 15 residues. The V and J ends lost 2 bases and 2 bases respectively, with 13 bases between them. The chain's CDR3 is CASSIFGGRAYEQYF. The CDR3 DNA sequence: TGTGCCAGTAGTATATTCGGGGGTAGGGCCTACGAGCAGTACTTC.

The rearrangement uses TRBV11-3 and TRBJ2-7, with 9 bases identical to TRBD1. The CDR3 contains 14 residues. The ends lost 2 bases at V and 2 bases at J; junction bases unmatched: 1. Germline V lookup: CDR1 SGHNT, CDR2 YENEEA. Written as DNA, the CDR3 is TGTGCCAGCAGCTTAAGACAGGGGGCCTACGAGCAGTACTTC. It yields the protein CASSLRQGAYEQYF.

The chain combines TRBV5-6 with TRBJ2-5, with a weak D call TRBD2 (6 bases). Germline V CDR1 and CDR2: SGHDT, YYEEEE. The CDR3 spans 17 residues. The V end was cut by 2 bases, the J end by 4 bases, with 21 bases between. The CDR3 region has the DNA TGTGCCAGCAGCTTAGGATTCGGGACTTCCCTTGGAGAGACCCAGTACTTC. It specifies CASSLGFGTSLGETQYF.

This sequence joins TRBV5-1 and TRBJ2-2; D uncertain. There are 12 residues in the CDR3. V lost 5 bases, J lost 3 bases, and 5 bases lay in between. CDR1 and CDR2 (germline): SGHRS, YFSETQ. The CDR3 DNA sequence: TGCGCCAGCAGTTTAGACACCGGGGAGCTGTTTTTT. The encoded protein is CASSLDTGELFF.

This clone was seen only once. V usage is TRBV6-5 and J usage is TRBJ2-7; TRBD1 agrees at 9 bases. This CDR3 contains 15 residues. CDR1 MNHEY and CDR2 SVGAGI come from the germline V gene. Trimming took 5 bases from V and 2 from J; bases not matched to a gene: 7. CDR3: CASSIDRTGAYEQYF. DNA for the CDR3: TGTGCCAGCAGTATAGACCGGACAGGGGCCTACGAGCAGTACTTC.

This clone was observed once. The chain has TRBV11-2 and TRBJ2-1; no definite D call. Germline loops: CDR1 SGHAT, CDR2 FQNNGV. V lost 3 bases and J 10 bases, leaving 10 bases between the germline ends. There are 12 residues in the CDR3. In nucleotides, the CDR3 is TGTGCCAGCAGCTTTTTATCAGGCGAGCAGTTCTTC. It translates to CASSFLSGEQFF.

The chain employs TRBV27 and TRBJ1-1, with 7 bases matching TRBD1. CDR3 size: 12 residues. Per germline, CDR1 MNHEY and CDR2 SMNVEV (reference sequence). V dropped 6 bases and J dropped 8; count of bases not matched to a gene: 6. CDR3 sequence (DNA): TGTGCCAGCAGGCCGACGACAGGGGAAGCTTTCTTT. Residues: CASRPTTGEAFF.

The genes are TRBV7-2 and TRBJ2-1, with TRBD2 matching over 11 bases. V dropped 8 bases and J dropped 8; count of bases not matched to a gene: 11. Germline V CDR1 and CDR2: SGHTA, FQGNSA. The CDR3 loop spans 15 amino acids. The CDR3 protein is CASPTSGDLRDEQFF. The CDR3 coding sequence is TGTGCCAGCCCGACTAGCGGGGACCTCAGGGATGAGCAGTTCTTC.

As for this clone: The sample holds other DNA sequences that translate to the same CDR3. This sequence joins TRBV30 and TRBJ1-1, with a tentative D call TRBD1 (6 bases). The V end was cut by 2 bases, the J end by 1 base, with 8 bases between. The V gene's germline CDR1 is GTSNPN and CDR2 SVGIG (reference sequence). This CDR3 has 13 amino acids. The CDR3 region is CAWSPQGNTEAFF. The CDR3 bases are TGTGCCTGGAGTCCACAGGGGAACACTGAAGCTTTCTTT.

This sequence joins TRBV30 and TRBJ2-5; a weak D match, TRBD1 (6 bases). The V gene's germline CDR1 is GTSNPN and CDR2 SVGIG (reference sequence). Trimming removed 2 bases from V and 3 bases from J, with 13 bases in between. This CDR3 contains 14 residues. The CDR3 nucleotides read TGTGCCTGGAGTCTAACACGGGACAAAGAGACCCAGTACTTC. This encodes CAWSLTRDKETQYF. Full variable domain (missing parts from reference TRBV30 and TRBJ2-5): SQTIHQWPATLVQPVGSPLSLECTVEGTSNPNLYWYRQAAGRGLQLLFYSVGIGQISSEVPQNLSASRPQDRQFILSSKKLLLSDSGFYLCAWSLTRDKETQYFGPGTRLLVL.

V usage is TRBV5-1 and J usage is TRBJ2-2, with 9 bases matching TRBD2. The junction had 4 bases not matched to a gene; V was cut back by 4 bases and J by 0 bases. The CDR3 is 16 amino acids. CDR1 is SGHRS and CDR2 is YFSETQ in the germline V gene. The CDR3 DNA reads as TGCGCCAGCAGCGATCTAGCGGGAACGAACACCGGGGAGCTGTTTTTT. It is translated as CASSDLAGTNTGELFF.

The J gene is TRBJ2-7, the V gene TRBV7-9; 12 bases are a match to TRBD1. The V and J ends lost 5 bases and 6 bases, in that order; junction bases with no gene match: 8. The CDR3 contains 15 residues. The germline V gene has CDR1 SEHNR and CDR2 FQNEAQ (reference sequence). CDR3 in amino acids: CASSGGGDRGREQYF. CDR3 sequence (DNA): TGTGCCAGCAGCGGAGGAGGGGACAGGGGGCGCGAGCAGTACTTC.

This chain links TRBV6-4 with TRBJ1-2; the D gene is possibly TRBD1 (5 bases). Germline CDR1 and CDR2: MRHNA and SNTAGT. Trimming removed 6 bases at V and 6 bases at J, with 14 bases between. The length of the CDR3 is 13 residues. CDR3 protein: CASSKTAQDGYTF. The CDR3 coding sequence is TGTGCCAGCAGCAAGACAGCCCAGGATGGCTACACCTTC.